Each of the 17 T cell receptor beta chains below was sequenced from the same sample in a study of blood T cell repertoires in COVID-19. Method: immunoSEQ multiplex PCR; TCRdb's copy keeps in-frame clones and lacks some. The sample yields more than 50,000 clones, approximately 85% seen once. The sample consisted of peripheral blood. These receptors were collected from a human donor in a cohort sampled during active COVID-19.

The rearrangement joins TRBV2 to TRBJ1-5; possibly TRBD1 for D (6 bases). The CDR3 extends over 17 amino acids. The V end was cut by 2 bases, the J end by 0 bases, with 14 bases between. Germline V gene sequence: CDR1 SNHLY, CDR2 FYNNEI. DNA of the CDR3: TGTGCCAGCAGTGAATCAGGGGATTCGTATAGCAATCAGCCCCAGCATTTT. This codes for CASSESGDSYSNQPQHF.

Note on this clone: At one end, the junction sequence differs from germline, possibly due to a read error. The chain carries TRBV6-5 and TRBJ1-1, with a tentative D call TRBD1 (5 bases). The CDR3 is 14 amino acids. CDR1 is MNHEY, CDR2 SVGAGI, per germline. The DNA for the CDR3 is TGTGTCAGCAGTTCAGGGTTTATGAACACTGAAGCTTTCTTT. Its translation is CVSSSGFMNTEAFF.

In DNA, the CDR3 is TGTGCCAGCAGCGTAGACAGGGACACTGAAGCTTTCTTT. This sequence encodes CASSVDRDTEAFF. The chain has TRBV9 and TRBJ1-1, with D perhaps TRBD1 (6 bases). Germline CDR1 is SGDLS and CDR2 is YYNGEE. This CDR3 is built from 13 residues. Trimming removed 0 bases at V and 3 bases at J, with 6 bases between.

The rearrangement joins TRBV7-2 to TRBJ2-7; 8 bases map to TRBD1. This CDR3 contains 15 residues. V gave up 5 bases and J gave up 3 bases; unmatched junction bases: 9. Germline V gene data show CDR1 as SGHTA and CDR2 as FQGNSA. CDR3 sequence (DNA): TGTGCCAGCAGCACCGGACAGGGAACCTTCTACGAGCAGTACTTC. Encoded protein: CASSTGQGTFYEQYF.

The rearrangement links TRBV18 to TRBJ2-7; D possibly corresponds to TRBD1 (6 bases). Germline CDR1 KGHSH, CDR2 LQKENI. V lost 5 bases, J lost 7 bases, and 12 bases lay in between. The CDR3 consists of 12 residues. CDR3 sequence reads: CASSRDTGEQYF. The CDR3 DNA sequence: TGTGCCAGCTCAAGGGACACCGGTGAGCAGTACTTC.

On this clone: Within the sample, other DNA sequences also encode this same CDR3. Here the CDR3 DNA reads TGTGCCAGCTCACCTGTAAGCAGCACAGATACGCAGTATTTT. This gives the protein CASSPVSSTDTQYF. J is TRBJ2-3 and V is TRBV18; no clear D gene. The germline V gene encodes CDR1 KGHSH and CDR2 LQKENI. This CDR3 has 14 amino acids. V gave up 3 bases and J gave up 0 bases, with 7 bases separating them.

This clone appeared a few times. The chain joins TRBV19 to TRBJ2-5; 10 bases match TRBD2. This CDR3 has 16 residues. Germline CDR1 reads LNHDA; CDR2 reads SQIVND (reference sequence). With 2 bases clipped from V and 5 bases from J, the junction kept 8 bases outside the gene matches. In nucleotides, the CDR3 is TGTGCCAGTAGTATAACCCCTAGCGGGGGTACCGAGACCCAGTACTTC. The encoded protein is CASSITPSGGTETQYF.

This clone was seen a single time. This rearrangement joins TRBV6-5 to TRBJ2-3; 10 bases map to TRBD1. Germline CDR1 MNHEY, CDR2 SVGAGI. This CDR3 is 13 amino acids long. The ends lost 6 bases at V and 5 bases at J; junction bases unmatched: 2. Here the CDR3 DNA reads TGTGCCAGCAGGACAGGGGGCCTAGATACGCAGTATTTT. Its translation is CASRTGGLDTQYF.

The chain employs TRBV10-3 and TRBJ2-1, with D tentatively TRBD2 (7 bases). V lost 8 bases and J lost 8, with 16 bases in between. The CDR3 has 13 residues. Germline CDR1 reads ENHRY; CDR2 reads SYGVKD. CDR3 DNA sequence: TGTGCCATCGGGGGGGGGCTGAGCGATGAGCAGTTCTTC. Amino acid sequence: CAIGGGLSDEQFF.

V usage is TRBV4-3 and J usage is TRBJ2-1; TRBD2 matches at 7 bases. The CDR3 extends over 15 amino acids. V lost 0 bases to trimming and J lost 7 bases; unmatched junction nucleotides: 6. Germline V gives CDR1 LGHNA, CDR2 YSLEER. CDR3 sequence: CASSQEPGEGNEQFF. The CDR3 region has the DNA TGCGCCAGCAGCCAAGAGCCCGGGGAGGGGAATGAGCAGTTCTTC.

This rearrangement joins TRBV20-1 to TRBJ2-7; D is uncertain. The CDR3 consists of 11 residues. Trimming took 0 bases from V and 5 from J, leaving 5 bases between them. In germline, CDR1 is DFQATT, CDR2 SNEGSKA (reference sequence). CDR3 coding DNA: TGCAGTGCTAGAGAACATCACGAGCAGTACTTC. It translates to CSAREHHEQYF.

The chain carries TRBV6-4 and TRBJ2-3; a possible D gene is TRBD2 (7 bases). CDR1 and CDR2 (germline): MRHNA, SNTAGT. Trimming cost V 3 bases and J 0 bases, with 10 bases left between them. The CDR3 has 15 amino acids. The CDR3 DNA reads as TGTGCCAGCAGTGAAGGGGGGGCTAGCACAGATACGCAGTATTTT. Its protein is CASSEGGASTDTQYF.

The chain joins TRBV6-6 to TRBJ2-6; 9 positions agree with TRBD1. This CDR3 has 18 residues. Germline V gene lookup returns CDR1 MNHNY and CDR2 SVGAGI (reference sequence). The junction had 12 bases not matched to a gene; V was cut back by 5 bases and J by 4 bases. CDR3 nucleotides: TGTGCCAGCAGTCCCAACACAGGGGGCGAGGACGGGGCCAACGTCCTGACTTTC. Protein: CASSPNTGGEDGANVLTF.

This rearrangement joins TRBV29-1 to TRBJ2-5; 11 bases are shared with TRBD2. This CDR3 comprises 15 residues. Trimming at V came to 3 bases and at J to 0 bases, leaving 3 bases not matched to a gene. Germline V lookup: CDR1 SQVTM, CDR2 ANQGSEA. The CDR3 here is CSVDASGGYQETQYF. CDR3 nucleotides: TGCAGCGTTGATGCTAGCGGGGGGTACCAAGAGACCCAGTACTTC.

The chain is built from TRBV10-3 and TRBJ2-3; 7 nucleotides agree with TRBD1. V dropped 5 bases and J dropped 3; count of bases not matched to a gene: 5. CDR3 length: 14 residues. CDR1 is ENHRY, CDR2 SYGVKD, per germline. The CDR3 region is CAISLQGVTDTQYF. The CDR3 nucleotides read TGTGCCATCAGTCTTCAGGGGGTAACAGATACGCAGTATTTT.

This chain's CDR3 is CASGQGATGELFF. Written as DNA, the CDR3 is TGCGCCAGCGGACAGGGGGCGACCGGGGAGCTGTTTTTT. This chain links TRBV5-1 with TRBJ2-2, with 11 bases aligning to TRBD1. This CDR3 spans 13 amino acids. V dropped 7 bases and J dropped 5; count of bases not matched to a gene: 1. In germline, CDR1 is SGHRS, CDR2 YFSETQ.

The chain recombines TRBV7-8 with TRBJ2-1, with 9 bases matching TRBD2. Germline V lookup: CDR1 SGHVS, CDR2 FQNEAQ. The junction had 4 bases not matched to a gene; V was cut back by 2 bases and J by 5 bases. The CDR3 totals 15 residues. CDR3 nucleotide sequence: TGTGCCAGCAGCTTACTGGCTAGCGGGGACAATGAGCAGTTCTTC. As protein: CASSLLASGDNEQFF.